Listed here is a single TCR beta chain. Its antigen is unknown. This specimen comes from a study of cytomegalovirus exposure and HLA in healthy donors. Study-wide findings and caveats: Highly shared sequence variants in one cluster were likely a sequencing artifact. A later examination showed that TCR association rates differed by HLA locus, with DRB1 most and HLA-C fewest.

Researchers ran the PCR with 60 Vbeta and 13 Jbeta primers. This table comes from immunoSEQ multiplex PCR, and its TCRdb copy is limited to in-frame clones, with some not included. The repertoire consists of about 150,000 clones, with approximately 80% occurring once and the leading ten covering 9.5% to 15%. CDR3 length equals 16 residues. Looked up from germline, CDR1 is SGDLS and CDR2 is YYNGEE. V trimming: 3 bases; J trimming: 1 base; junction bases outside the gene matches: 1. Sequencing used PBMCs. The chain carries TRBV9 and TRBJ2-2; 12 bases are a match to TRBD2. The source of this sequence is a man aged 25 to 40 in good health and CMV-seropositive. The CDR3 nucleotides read TGTGCCAGCAGCGCTAGCGGGAGGGGGAACACCGGGGAGCTGTTTTTT. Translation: CASSASGRGNTGELFF.